The 25 T cell receptor beta chains in this list originate from one sample, sequenced in a study of cytomegalovirus exposure and HLA in healthy donors (dated by TCRdb to 2016 to 2017). Receptor amplification or capture employed the immunoSEQ multiplex PCR assay. TCRdb took this table from immuneACCESS and kept in-frame rearrangements with V and J called. Such tables lack part of the clones; where checked against another copy, unresolved V genes explain under half of the gap, and the rest is unexplained. The sample table lists more than 250,000 clones, 70% to 90% of them with a count of one. 0.65% to 0.85% of the sample is held by the ten biggest clonotypes. Material for sequencing was PBMCs. The receptors stem from a woman aged 18-35 years in good health and CMV-seronegative.

This clone turned up a few times. The V and J genes are TRBV28 and TRBJ2-7, with 7 positions matching TRBD1. Germline V gene data show CDR1 as MDHEN and CDR2 as SYDVKM. V lost 6 bases, J lost 2 bases, and 7 bases stayed unmatched. The CDR3 is 14 residues long. The CDR3 nucleotides are TGTGCCAGCAGCCCCCCACAGGGGACCTACGAGCAGTACTTC. It translates to CASSPPQGTYEQYF.

This clone showed up just once. This rearrangement joins TRBV6-4 to TRBJ2-1; 10 bases are shared with TRBD1. CDR1 MRHNA and CDR2 SNTAGT come from the germline V gene. Unmatched junction bases numbered 1, after V lost 2 bases and J lost 3 bases. This CDR3 has 15 residues. CDR3 DNA: TGTGCCAGCAGTGACGGGACAGGGGACTACAATGAGCAGTTCTTC. Translated, it gives CASSDGTGDYNEQFF.

The gene calls are TRBV5-1 and TRBJ1-1, with D perhaps TRBD1 (5 bases). This CDR3 contains 12 residues. The V end lost 7 bases, the J end lost 0 bases, and 7 bases lay between the germline ends. The germline V gene encodes CDR1 SGHRS and CDR2 YFSETQ. CDR3 residues: CASRQLNTEAFF. CDR3 DNA sequence: TGCGCCAGCCGACAGCTGAACACTGAAGCTTTCTTT.

The V and J genes are TRBV27 and TRBJ2-1, with 10 bases that match TRBD2. The CDR3 is 20 amino acids. After removal of 6 bases from V and 0 bases from J, the junction contained 17 bases not matched to a gene. Germline CDR1 reads MNHEY; CDR2 reads SMNVEV (reference sequence). The CDR3 nucleotides read TGTGCCAGCAGCACGCGGCCAGCGGGAGGGACTACTTTCTCCTACAATGAGCAGTTCTTC. It is translated as CASSTRPAGGTTFSYNEQFF.

The chain employs TRBV9 and TRBJ2-2; tentatively, D is TRBD2 (6 bases). Trimming shortened V by 4 bases and J by 0 bases, and 13 bases separated the two germline ends. CDR3 length: 16 amino acids. Germline CDR1 reads SGDLS; CDR2 reads YYNGEE. DNA for the CDR3: TGTGCCAGCAGCCGGCGGCGGGACCCGAACACCGGGGAGCTGTTTTTT. It codes for CASSRRRDPNTGELFF.

The chain employs TRBV10-3 and TRBJ2-7, with D possibly being TRBD1 (6 bases). V lost 11 bases and J lost 1, with 9 bases in between. The germline V gene encodes CDR1 ENHRY and CDR2 SYGVKD. The CDR3 runs to 11 residues. CDR3 protein: CAVQGSYEQYF. The CDR3, as DNA: TGTGCCGTTCAGGGGTCCTACGAGCAGTACTTC.

This CDR3 is CASSQDSGKFNEQFF. The DNA for the CDR3 is TGCGCCAGCAGCCAAGATTCAGGGAAGTTCAATGAGCAGTTCTTC. The V and J genes are TRBV4-3 and TRBJ2-1; possibly TRBD1 for D (5 bases). Germline values: CDR1 LGHNA, CDR2 YSLEER. The ends were cut back, 0 bases at V and 6 bases at J, with 12 bases in the middle. The CDR3 extends over 15 amino acids.

The J gene is TRBJ2-1, the V gene TRBV7-9, with D maybe TRBD2 (6 bases). The CDR3 extends over 12 amino acids. V lost 6 bases and J lost 6, with 9 bases in between. Germline CDR1 and CDR2: SEHNR and FQNEAQ (reference sequence). The CDR3 nucleotides are TGTGCCAGCAGGGCTAGCGTCAATGAGCAGTTCTTC. Translation: CASRASVNEQFF.

The gene calls are TRBV7-6 and TRBJ1-5; D not resolved. Germline assignment: CDR1 SGHVS and CDR2 FNYEAQ. Deletions cut 7 bases from V and 7 bases from J, with 14 bases between. The CDR3 is 13 residues long. The CDR3 coding sequence is TGTGCCAGCACCCCAGCGGCGGGGCAGCCCCAGCATTTT. As protein: CASTPAAGQPQHF.

The V gene is TRBV2, the J gene TRBJ2-5; tentative D call: TRBD2 (5 bases). The length of the CDR3 is 13 residues. V was shortened by 3 bases and J by 7 bases, with 12 bases between the two germline ends. Germline CDR1 is SNHLY and CDR2 is FYNNEI. The CDR3 loop is CASSEGSEGTQYF. DNA for the CDR3: TGTGCCAGCAGTGAGGGCAGCGAGGGGACCCAGTACTTC.

Here the CDR3 reads CASSFLGGVAGELFF. The CDR3 DNA follows: TGCGCCAGCAGCTTCCTGGGAGGGGTGGCCGGGGAGCTGTTTTTT. The chain is built from TRBV5-1 and TRBJ2-2; 7 nucleotides line up with TRBD2. This CDR3 spans 15 amino acids. Germline CDR1 is SGHRS and CDR2 is YFSETQ. V shed 2 bases and J 6 bases; nucleotides not matched to a gene: 7.

The chain is built from TRBV6-5 and TRBJ1-2; 7 bases line up with TRBD1. V lost 6 bases to trimming and J lost 7 bases; unmatched junction nucleotides: 11. CDR3 length: 14 residues. Germline CDR1 reads MNHEY; CDR2 reads SVGAGI. The DNA of the CDR3 is TGTGCCAGCAGAACCGGGGACAGTCTATCTGGCTACACCTTC. Its protein is CASRTGDSLSGYTF.

This rearrangement joins TRBV27 to TRBJ2-7; no reliable D call. V dropped 5 bases and J dropped 5 bases, with 16 bases sitting between them. This CDR3 has 14 residues. Per germline, CDR1 MNHEY and CDR2 SMNVEV (reference sequence). CDR3 in DNA: TGTGCCAGCAGTCCAACCGGAGCCCAAGACGAGCAGTACTTC. Amino acid sequence: CASSPTGAQDEQYF.

In its sample, this clone was seen once. Germline is not matched at one junction end, which may reflect a read error. The rearrangement joins TRBV5-8 to TRBJ1-2; TRBD1 agrees at 8 bases. There are 13 residues in the CDR3. Looked up from germline, CDR1 is SGHTS and CDR2 is YDEGEE. Here the CDR3 reads CASTLDRDDGYTF. The DNA of the CDR3 is TGTGCCAGCACCTTGGACAGGGATGATGGCTACACCTTC.

The chain joins TRBV5-1 to TRBJ2-5, with 11 nucleotides matching TRBD2. This CDR3 spans 15 amino acids. Germline CDR1 is SGHRS and CDR2 is YFSETQ. V lost 3 bases, J lost 1 base, and 2 bases stayed unmatched. The CDR3 DNA sequence: TGCGCCAGCAGCTCGGGGACTAGCGGCCAAGAGACCCAGTACTTC. It yields the protein CASSSGTSGQETQYF.

The rearrangement uses TRBV7-3 and TRBJ2-5; perhaps TRBD1 as D (6 bases). CDR1 and CDR2 (germline): SGHTA, FQGTGA. CDR3 length: 15 residues. Trimming removed 5 bases at V and 1 base at J, with 14 bases between. In DNA, the CDR3 is TGTGCCAGCAGCCTACAGGGATTGGGCCAAGAGACCCAGTACTTC. It codes for CASSLQGLGQETQYF.

This sequence joins TRBV5-4 and TRBJ2-1; 7 bases are a match to TRBD1. There are 15 residues in the CDR3. CDR1 is SGHNT and CDR2 is YYREEE in the germline V gene (reference sequence). J gave up 4 bases and V 0 bases, and 4 bases lay outside the gene matches. The CDR3, as DNA: TGTGCCAGCAGCTTGGAAACAGGGGCTTACAATGAGCAGTTCTTC. Translating it yields CASSLETGAYNEQFF.

The chain's CDR3 is CASSQPVRGGEWYGYTF. CDR3 DNA: TGCGCCAGCAGCCAGCCGGTTCGAGGGGGAGAATGGTATGGCTACACCTTC. This rearrangement joins TRBV4-1 to TRBJ1-2, with D maybe TRBD1 (6 bases). The CDR3 has 17 amino acids. The germline CDR1 and CDR2 sequences are MGHRA and YSYEKL. V lost 3 bases and J 5 bases, leaving 22 bases between the germline ends.

This clone was seen just once. The CDR3 region is CASSVDGTANYGYTF. For the CDR3, the DNA is TGTGCCAGCAGCGTAGACGGGACAGCTAACTATGGCTACACCTTC. The genes are TRBV9 and TRBJ1-2; 7 bases line up with TRBD1. The V segment lost 0 bases and the J segment 0 bases; nucleotides outside the gene matches: 2. Germline V gene lookup returns CDR1 SGDLS and CDR2 YYNGEE. This CDR3 contains 15 residues.

As concerns this clone: In the same sample, other DNA sequences code for this CDR3. This chain joins TRBV27 and TRBJ2-1; 11 bases match TRBD2. V trimming: 6 bases; J trimming: 4 bases; junction bases outside the gene matches: 5. The CDR3 runs 15 residues. The V gene's germline CDR1 is MNHEY and CDR2 SMNVEV (reference sequence). This CDR3 reads CASSPGLAAYNEQFF. The DNA of the CDR3 is TGTGCCAGCAGCCCGGGACTAGCGGCTTACAATGAGCAGTTCTTC.

This clone came up once. This chain connects TRBV4-1 to TRBJ2-7, with 7 bases matching TRBD2. The junction had 11 bases not matched to a gene; V was cut back by 3 bases and J by 3 bases. Germline V gene lookup returns CDR1 MGHRA and CDR2 YSYEKL. The CDR3 extends over 16 amino acids. This CDR3 reads CASSHPPTSSFYEQYF. In nucleotides, the CDR3 is TGCGCCAGCAGCCACCCCCCGACTAGCAGTTTCTACGAGCAGTACTTC.

The V and J genes are TRBV2 and TRBJ1-5, with D possibly matching TRBD1 (5 bases). Germline V gene lookup returns CDR1 SNHLY and CDR2 FYNNEI. The CDR3 covers 14 residues. V was cut by 6 bases and J by 3 bases, with 12 bases left in between. In DNA form, the CDR3 reads TGTGCCAGCAGAGGGACTGCCTTCAATCAGCCCCAGCATTTT. It encodes CASRGTAFNQPQHF. Full variable domain (rest looked up from reference TRBV2 and TRBJ1-5): EPEVTQTPSHQVTQMGQEVILRCVPISNHLYFYWYRQILGQKVEFLVSFYNNEISEKSEIFDDQFSVERPDGSNFTLKIRSTKLEDSAMYFCASRGTAFNQPQHFGDGTRLSIL.

The V gene is TRBV28, the J gene TRBJ1-2, with D perhaps matching TRBD1 (6 bases). Germline V CDR1 and CDR2: MDHEN, SYDVKM. The CDR3 has 15 residues. Trimming stripped 5 bases from V and 4 bases from J, with 17 bases between. CDR3 amino acids: CASSLWEGESYGYTF. CDR3 nucleotide sequence: TGTGCCAGCAGTCTCTGGGAGGGGGAGAGCTATGGCTACACCTTC.

This clone was seen once. This rearrangement joins TRBV13 to TRBJ2-7; no clear D gene. The V gene lost 5 bases and the J gene lost 6 bases, with 17 bases spanning the gap. CDR3 size: 14 residues. Per the germline V gene, CDR1 is PRHDT and CDR2 is FYEKMQ (reference sequence). CDR3 sequence (DNA): TGTGCCAGCAGCCCGAGAACCGTCGCTGGCGAGCAGTACTTC. Translating gives CASSPRTVAGEQYF. The full variable domain, with the rest looked up from reference TRBV13 and TRBJ2-7, is AAGVIQSPRHLIKEKRETATLKCYPIPRHDTVYWYQQGPGQDPQFLISFYEKMQSDKGSIPDRFSAQQFSDYHSELNMSSLELGDSALYFCASSPRTVAGEQYFGPGTRLTVT.

This clone has a handful of counts. CDR3 nucleotide sequence: TGTGCCAGCAGTTACGGTCGGAGCAATCAGCCCCAGCATTTT. Protein product: CASSYGRSNQPQHF. The V gene is TRBV6-6, the J gene TRBJ1-5; D is unresolved. Germline CDR1 and CDR2: MNHNY and SVGAGI (reference sequence). The germline V and J ends were trimmed by 2 bases and 1 base, with 6 bases remaining between them. CDR3 length: 14 residues.